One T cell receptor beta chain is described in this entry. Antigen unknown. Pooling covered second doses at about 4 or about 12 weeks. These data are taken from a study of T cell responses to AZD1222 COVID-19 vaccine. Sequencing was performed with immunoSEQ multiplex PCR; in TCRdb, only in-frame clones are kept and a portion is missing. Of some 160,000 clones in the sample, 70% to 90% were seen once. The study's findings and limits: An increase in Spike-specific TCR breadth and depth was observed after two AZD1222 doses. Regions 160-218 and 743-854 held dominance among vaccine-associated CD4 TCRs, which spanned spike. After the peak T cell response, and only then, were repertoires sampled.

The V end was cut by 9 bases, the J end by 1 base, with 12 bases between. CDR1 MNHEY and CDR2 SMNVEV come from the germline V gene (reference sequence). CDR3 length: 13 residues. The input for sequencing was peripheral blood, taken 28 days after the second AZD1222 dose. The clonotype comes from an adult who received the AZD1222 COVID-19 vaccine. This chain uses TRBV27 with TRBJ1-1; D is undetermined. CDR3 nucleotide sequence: TGTGCCAGTCGCATAATGGGGAACACTGAAGCTTTCTTT. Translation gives CASRIMGNTEAFF.